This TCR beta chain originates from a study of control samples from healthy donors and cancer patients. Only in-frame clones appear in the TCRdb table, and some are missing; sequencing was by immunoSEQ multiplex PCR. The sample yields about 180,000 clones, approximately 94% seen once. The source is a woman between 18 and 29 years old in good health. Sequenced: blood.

The CDR3 loop is CATSDTTEYNEKLFF. Here the CDR3 DNA reads TGTGCCACCAGTGATACGACAGAATATAATGAAAAACTGTTTTTT. The J gene is TRBJ1-4, the V gene TRBV24-1; TRBD1 is a possible D gene (5 bases). CDR3 length: 15 residues. Looked up from germline, CDR1 is KGHDR and CDR2 is SFDVKD. The V and J ends lost 3 bases and 4 bases respectively, with 11 bases between them.